The rows below give T cell receptor beta chains drawn from one sample of a study of blood T cell repertoires in COVID-19. The method was immunoSEQ multiplex PCR; TCRdb's version includes in-frame clones alone and lacks a portion of them. Among 60,000 or so clones listed, 80% to 90% were seen once. Sequencing was done on a sample of peripheral blood. These receptors originate from a man aged 55-75 years with acute or convalescent COVID-19. Both conserved end residues are part of each CDR3. D genes are given only for firm matches. The size field is filled for only some rows; it gives once, few, many or a size class.

clone size | J gene | D gene | V gene | CDR3 protein | CDR3 DNA
- | TRBJ1-1 | - | TRBV11-2 | CASSLDPGRSVAFF | TGTGCCAGCAGCTTAGATCCGGGTCGTAGTGTAGCTTTCTTT
- | TRBJ2-3 | - | TRBV6-1 | CASSERQMTSTDTQYF | TGTGCCAGCAGTGAGCGACAGATGACTAGCACAGATACGCAGTATTTT
- | TRBJ2-1 | - | TRBV25-1 | CASSEAGPPHNEQFF | TGTGCCAGCAGTGAAGCGGGCCCCCCACACAATGAGCAGTTCTTC
once | TRBJ1-1 | - | TRBV27 | CASSSTGLNTEAFF | TGTGCCAGCAGTTCGACGGGATTGAACACTGAAGCTTTCTTT
- | TRBJ1-4 | - | TRBV3-1/TRBV3-2 | CASSPRGGGEKLFF | TGTGCCAGCAGCCCTCGGGGGGGCGGCGAAAAACTGTTTTTT
- | TRBJ1-2 | TRBD1 | TRBV12-3/TRBV12-4 | CASSLAGQDGYTF | TGTGCCAGCAGTTTAGCGGGACAGGATGGCTACACCTTC
- | TRBJ2-1 | - | TRBV6-1 | CASSEGAAASYNEQFF | TGTGCCAGCAGTGAAGGTGCGGCGGCCTCCTACAATGAGCAGTTCTTC
- | TRBJ2-1 | TRBD2 | TRBV6-5 | CASTSRFSGGNEQFF | TGTGCCAGCACCAGTAGGTTTAGCGGGGGCAATGAGCAGTTCTTC
- | TRBJ1-6 | - | TRBV9 | CASSVGEVSPLHF | TGTGCCAGCAGCGTAGGAGAAGTATCACCCCTCCACTTT
- | TRBJ2-5 | - | TRBV18 | CASSPRLGAEDQETQYF | TGTGCCAGCTCACCAAGACTGGGGGCGGAGGATCAAGAGACCCAGTACTTC
- | TRBJ2-5 | TRBD1 | TRBV7-3 | CASSLTGGQETQYF | TGTGCCAGCAGTCTAACAGGGGGCCAAGAGACCCAGTACTTC
- | TRBJ1-3 | TRBD1 | TRBV18 | CASSATTGSGNTIYF | TGTGCCAGCTCAGCCACGACAGGGTCAGGAAACACCATATATTTT
- | TRBJ2-7 | TRBD2 | TRBV7-2 | CASSPGTSGGAKYEQYF | TGTGCCAGCAGCCCTGGGACTAGCGGGGGGGCCAAGTACGAGCAGTACTTC
- | TRBJ2-1 | - | TRBV4-1 | CASSPQGGSGWVNEQFF | TGCGCCAGCAGCCCCCAGGGTGGCTCAGGGTGGGTCAATGAGCAGTTCTTC
few | TRBJ1-5 | - | TRBV3-1/TRBV3-2 | CASSQAGAGGQPQHF | TGTGCCAGCAGCCAAGCAGGGGCCGGTGGTCAGCCCCAGCATTTT
few | TRBJ1-1 | TRBD1 | TRBV6-2/TRBV6-3 | CASSLDRGNTEAFF | TGTGCCAGCAGTCTGGACAGGGGGAACACTGAAGCTTTCTTT
- | TRBJ1-3 | TRBD1 | TRBV4-3 | CASSQEGTGGSGNTIYF | TGCGCCAGCAGCCAAGAAGGGACAGGGGGCTCTGGAAACACCATATATTTT
- | TRBJ2-3 | TRBD2 | TRBV4-3 | CASSQSGGTTDTQYF | TGCGCCAGCAGCCAGAGCGGGGGAACCACAGATACGCAGTATTTT
- | TRBJ1-1 | - | TRBV6-5 | CASSYSEGNTEAFF | TGTGCCAGCAGTTACTCCGAGGGGAACACTGAAGCTTTCTTT
- | TRBJ1-1 | - | TRBV18 | CASSPRPGGNTEAFF | TGTGCCAGCTCACCACGTCCGGGGGGGAACACTGAAGCTTTCTTT
- | TRBJ1-3 | - | TRBV4-3 | CASSQAPGGNTIYF | TGCGCCAGCAGCCAAGCGCCCGGGGGAAACACCATATATTTT
- | TRBJ1-4 | - | TRBV18 | CASSPRSKTGSTNEKLFF | TGTGCCAGCTCACCAAGGTCTAAGACAGGCTCAACTAATGAAAAACTGTTTTTT
- | TRBJ1-5 | - | TRBV5-8 | CASSSRVFWPQHF | TGTGCCAGCAGCTCGAGGGTTTTCTGGCCCCAGCATTTT
- | TRBJ2-5 | TRBD2 | TRBV2 | CASSGGLVYQETQYF | TGTGCCAGCAGTGGTGGACTAGTGTACCAAGAGACCCAGTACTTC
- | TRBJ2-7 | TRBD1 | TRBV29-1 | CSVGWDRVVEQYF | TGCAGCGTTGGGTGGGACAGGGTCGTCGAGCAGTACTTC
- | TRBJ1-2 | - | TRBV2 | CASSLDTGSNYGYTF | TGTGCCAGCAGCCTGGACACAGGTTCTAACTATGGCTACACCTTC
- | TRBJ2-1 | - | TRBV30 | CAWSVYETETNEQFF | TGTGCCTGGAGTGTATATGAGACAGAAACCAATGAGCAGTTCTTC
few | TRBJ2-3 | - | TRBV14 | CASSQGGRSTDTQYF | TGTGCCAGCAGCCAAGGGGGGCGTAGCACAGATACGCAGTATTTT
- | TRBJ1-4 | TRBD1 | TRBV3-1/TRBV3-2 | CASSGRTGEKLFF | TGTGCCAGCAGCGGACGGACAGGGGAAAAACTGTTTTTT
- | TRBJ1-2 | TRBD1 | TRBV30 | CACAGTGLGYTF | TGTGCCTGTGCCGGGACAGGTTTAGGCTACACCTTC
- | TRBJ1-6 | TRBD1 | TRBV6-5 | CASSEGQGLSPLHF | TGTGCCAGCAGCGAGGGACAGGGCCTTTCACCCCTCCACTTT
- | TRBJ2-3 | - | TRBV11-2 | CASWQGTDTQYF | TGTGCCAGCTGGCAGGGCACAGATACGCAGTATTTT
- | TRBJ1-2 | - | TRBV10-1 | CASSESDRRYGYTF | TGCGCCAGCAGTGAGTCAGACAGGAGGTATGGCTACACCTTC
- | TRBJ1-5 | - | TRBV3-1/TRBV3-2 | CASSQDLWGAQHF | TGTGCCAGCAGCCAAGATTTGTGGGGAGCCCAGCATTTT
- | TRBJ2-7 | - | TRBV7-2 | CASSLSGRGPSRSYEQYF | TGTGCCAGCAGCTTATCAGGTCGAGGGCCTAGCAGATCCTACGAGCAGTACTTC
medium-sized | TRBJ2-1 | TRBD2 | TRBV4-3 | CASSQAAGGLRNEQFF | TGCGCCAGCAGCCAAGCAGCGGGGGGGCTTAGAAATGAGCAGTTCTTC
once | TRBJ2-5 | TRBD1 | TRBV23-1 | CASSQLRQGPQETQYF | TGCGCCAGCAGTCAGCTACGACAGGGCCCCCAAGAGACCCAGTACTTC